This passage covers 21 T cell receptor beta chains from one sample sequenced in a study of cytomegalovirus exposure and HLA in healthy donors. It was with 60 Vbeta and 13 Jbeta primers that the PCR ran. Data came from immunoSEQ multiplex PCR; TCRdb stores just in-frame clones and leaves some out. The table lists about 260,000 clones, just under 85% of them singletons. The sample taken for sequencing was PBMCs. The receptors come from a woman aged 40 to 50 in good health and CMV-seropositive.

The chain joins TRBV4-1 to TRBJ1-1, with TRBD1 matching 9 bases. With 4 bases clipped from V and 5 bases from J, the junction kept 5 bases outside the gene matches. Germline values: CDR1 MGHRA, CDR2 YSYEKL. The CDR3 consists of 14 residues. CDR3 nucleotide sequence: TGCGCCAGCAGCCCGGGACAGGGCAAAACTGAAGCTTTCTTT. Protein sequence: CASSPGQGKTEAFF.

The chain joins TRBV7-2 to TRBJ2-3; no definite D call. The CDR3 has 14 amino acids. V lost 3 bases and J 0 bases, leaving 7 bases between the germline ends. Germline assignment: CDR1 SGHTA and CDR2 FQGNSA. In nucleotides, the CDR3 is TGTGCCAGCAGCTTTCTTACTAGCACAGATACGCAGTATTTT. This gives the protein CASSFLTSTDTQYF.

The chain carries TRBV7-6 and TRBJ2-1, with TRBD2 matching 11 bases. V shed 4 bases, J shed 8 bases, and the junction held 4 bases outside the gene matches. Germline loops: CDR1 SGHVS, CDR2 FNYEAQ. This CDR3 spans 14 amino acids. The CDR3 DNA sequence: TGTGCCAGCAGCTCCCCGGGACTAGCGGATGAGCAGTTCTTC. Translated, it gives CASSSPGLADEQFF.

The CDR3 bases are TGTGCCAGTAGTATAGGGAATACGGGTACTGAAGCTTTCTTT. This gives the protein CASSIGNTGTEAFF. The chain uses TRBV19 and TRBJ1-1; D unclear. This CDR3 is built from 14 residues. Germline-derived CDR1 and CDR2 are LNHDA and SQIVND (reference sequence). Trimming left V 1 base short and J 5 bases short, with 11 bases between.

The chain couples TRBV28 to TRBJ2-3, with 9 bases fitting TRBD2. The CDR3 is 17 residues long. J gave up 7 bases and V 5 bases, and 16 bases lay outside the gene matches. Germline V CDR1 and CDR2: MDHEN, SYDVKM. CDR3 region: CASSPGLAGYIENTQYF. CDR3 nucleotides: TGTGCCAGCAGTCCCGGTCTAGCGGGGTATATAGAGAATACGCAGTATTTT.

The chain couples TRBV4-1 to TRBJ2-7, with TRBD2 identical over 9 bases. CDR1 and CDR2 (germline): MGHRA, YSYEKL. This CDR3 has 16 amino acids. V gave up 4 bases and J gave up 3 bases; unmatched junction bases: 10. The DNA for the CDR3 is TGCGCCAGCAGCCGGACCGAGCGGGAGGTGAGCTACGAGCAGTACTTC. Translated: CASSRTEREVSYEQYF.

The chain combines TRBV6-5 with TRBJ2-3, with TRBD2 as a possible D gene (5 bases). The CDR3 covers 16 residues. Looked up from germline, CDR1 is MNHEY and CDR2 is SVGAGI. V lost 0 bases to trimming and J lost 4 bases, with 14 bases between them. Here the CDR3 reads CASSYSNPERADTQYF. The CDR3 nucleotides read TGTGCCAGCAGTTACTCGAATCCTGAGAGGGCAGATACGCAGTATTTT.

The chain combines TRBV7-9 with TRBJ2-1; TRBD2 matches 8 bases. This CDR3 spans 14 amino acids. With 4 bases clipped from V and 14 bases from J, the junction kept 13 bases outside the gene matches. Germline values: CDR1 SEHNR, CDR2 FQNEAQ (reference sequence). The CDR3 coding sequence is TGTGCCAGCAGCTCCACTTCAGCGGGAGTAAGGAAGTTCTTC. This translates into CASSSTSAGVRKFF.

The chain has TRBV11-3 and TRBJ2-5, with 9 bases matching TRBD1. Judging by the DNA end, TRBJ2-7 fits better; the J call may be wrong. The CDR3 sequence is 17 residues long. The germline CDR1 and CDR2 sequences are SGHNT and YENEEA. The CDR3 loop is CASSLDLGTGSSYEQYF. In DNA, the CDR3 is TGTGCCAGCAGCTTAGATTTAGGGACAGGGAGCTCCTACGAGCAGTACTTC.

The chain employs TRBV28 and TRBJ2-1; 10 bases are shared with TRBD2. This CDR3 contains 12 residues. J lost 12 bases, V lost 3 bases, and 2 bases had no gene match. Germline CDR1 reads MDHEN; CDR2 reads SYDVKM. CDR3 in DNA: TGTGCCAGCAGTTTGACTAGCGGGTGGCAGTTCTTC. It specifies CASSLTSGWQFF.

The chain links TRBV6-1 to TRBJ1-2; the match to TRBD1 covers 8 bases. J was trimmed by 4 bases and V by 10 bases; bases with no gene match: 11. This CDR3 has 14 amino acids. Per the germline V gene, CDR1 is MNHNS and CDR2 is SASEGT. CDR3 nucleotide sequence: TGTGCCACCCCTAAAGGACAGGGAGGCTATGGCTACACCTTC. Translation gives CATPKGQGGYGYTF.

V usage is TRBV28 and J usage is TRBJ1-6; 9 nucleotides agree with TRBD1. V dropped 6 bases and J dropped 9; count of bases not matched to a gene: 6. The germline V gene has CDR1 MDHEN and CDR2 SYDVKM. The CDR3 covers 14 residues. Here the CDR3 reads CASRWEQGASPLHF. In nucleotides, the CDR3 is TGTGCCAGCAGGTGGGAACAGGGGGCTTCACCCCTCCACTTT.

V gene TRBV7-2 combines with J gene TRBJ2-3, with TRBD1 as a possible D gene (6 bases). V lost 5 bases and J lost 1, with 16 bases in between. The germline gives CDR1 SGHTA, CDR2 FQGNSA. The CDR3 runs to 16 residues. Here the CDR3 DNA reads TGTGCCAGCAGCCGAATCAGGGGAGTAGGCACAGATACGCAGTATTTT. Translated, it gives CASSRIRGVGTDTQYF.

The chain links TRBV7-9 to TRBJ1-2; D unresolved. Germline loops: CDR1 SEHNR, CDR2 FQNEAQ (reference sequence). The CDR3 contains 15 residues. V lost 0 bases and J lost 7, with 15 bases in between. The CDR3 sequence is CASSLATTGDGGYTF. The DNA of the CDR3 is TGTGCCAGCAGCTTAGCAACGACGGGTGATGGTGGCTACACCTTC.

The chain joins TRBV6-5 to TRBJ1-1; 8 bases agree with TRBD1. This CDR3 spans 13 amino acids. V shed 5 bases and J 8 bases; nucleotides not matched to a gene: 7. Germline-derived CDR1 and CDR2 are MNHEY and SVGAGI. This chain's CDR3 is CASSPPGGREAFF. As DNA, the CDR3 is TGTGCCAGCAGTCCCCCAGGGGGCCGCGAAGCTTTCTTT.

V usage is TRBV7-9 and J usage is TRBJ2-7; 9 positions agree with TRBD1. Germline V CDR1 and CDR2: SEHNR, FQNEAQ (reference sequence). V lost 8 bases to trimming and J lost 2 bases; unmatched junction nucleotides: 7. The CDR3 is 14 amino acids. The CDR3 here is CASYGTGIPYEQYF. In nucleotides, the CDR3 is TGTGCCAGCTATGGGACAGGGATACCCTACGAGCAGTACTTC.

A single count supports this clone. The V gene is TRBV19, the J gene TRBJ2-5; maybe TRBD2 (5 bases). There are 16 residues in the CDR3. Germline V lookup: CDR1 LNHDA, CDR2 SQIVND (reference sequence). The V end lost 0 bases, the J end lost 5 bases, and 16 bases lay between the germline ends. The CDR3 region is CASSIDRTVSGETQYF. The CDR3 nucleotides read TGTGCCAGTAGTATAGATCGTACGGTGTCGGGGGAGACCCAGTACTTC. The variable domain in full, completed from reference TRBV19 and TRBJ2-5, reads DGGITQSPKYLFRKEGQNVTLSCEQNLNHDAMYWYRQDPGQGLRLIYYSQIVNDFQKGDIAEGYSVSREKKESFPLTVTSAQKNPTAFYLCASSIDRTVSGETQYFGPGTRLLVL.

The V and J genes are TRBV9 and TRBJ1-3; D not resolved. The length of the CDR3 is 15 residues. From germline, CDR1 is SGDLS and CDR2 YYNGEE. V dropped 4 bases and J dropped 0 bases, with 11 bases sitting between them. DNA of the CDR3: TGTGCCAGCAGCCCCCGCGTGTCCTCTGGAAACACCATATATTTT. Its translation: CASSPRVSSGNTIYF.

This chain connects TRBV5-1 to TRBJ2-2; possibly TRBD2 for D (6 bases). CDR3 length: 16 amino acids. V gave up 0 bases and J gave up 0 bases, with 9 bases separating them. Germline assignment: CDR1 SGHRS and CDR2 YFSETQ. CDR3 region: CASSLEASANTGELFF. DNA of the CDR3: TGCGCCAGCAGCTTGGAGGCTAGCGCGAACACCGGGGAGCTGTTTTTT.

J is TRBJ1-1 and V is TRBV6-5; 9 bases line up with TRBD1. Germline V gives CDR1 MNHEY, CDR2 SVGAGI. V was clipped by 0 bases and J by 3 bases; unmatched bases: 2. The CDR3 is 15 amino acids. DNA for the CDR3: TGTGCCAGCAGTTACTCGAACAGGGGGCACACTGAAGCTTTCTTT. This gives the protein CASSYSNRGHTEAFF.

This sequence joins TRBV4-2 and TRBJ1-4; 7 bases are a match to TRBD1. This CDR3 is 19 amino acids long. Germline CDR1 is LGHNA and CDR2 is YNFKEQ. The V gene end was trimmed by 0 bases and the J gene end by 7 bases; junction bases not matched to a gene: 17. The CDR3 nucleotides read TGTGCCAGCAGCCAAGATCGACGGGGGGGGACAGTTGGAGGTGAAAAACTGTTTTTT. This gives the protein CASSQDRRGGTVGGEKLFF.